Detailed here is one T cell receptor beta chain. The use of a sample-barcoded 5' primer and a J-beta primer mix characterized a second PCR of about 7 to 12 cycles. In TCRdb, the 5' RACE reads were re-called with MiXCR into one record per CDR3 protein. The sample holds some 1,000,000 distinct CDR3 sequences, under 30% seen once. The data stem from a study of blood T cells in healthy people across ages. The CDR3 loop spans 13 amino acids. Looked up from germline, CDR1 is SGHNT and CDR2 is YYREEE (reference sequence). V shed 0 bases and J shed 5 bases, with 6 bases lying between them. Drawn from each donor were roughly 10 milliliters of peripheral blood. These data were also reused for a study on T cells of mothers and their children. From that study: Donation came from a few healthy Caucasian mothers together with their six children. Reads recorded for TCR beta CDR3 numbered over 10 million per mother and roughly 2.7 million per child. Overlap in related mother-child pairs always slightly exceeded unrelated pairs, never significantly.

Sequenced: blood. This clonotype was sampled from a girl aged 2 to 9 in good health. This chain links TRBV5-4 with TRBJ1-5; D not resolved. The CDR3 loop is CASSLEADQPQHF. The DNA of the CDR3 is TGTGCCAGCAGCTTGGAGGCCGATCAGCCCCAGCATTTT. Supplemented by reference TRBV5-4 and TRBJ1-5, the full variable domain reads ETGVTQSPTHLIKTRGQQVTLRCSSQSGHNTVSWYQQALGQGPQFIFQYYREEENGRGNFPPRFSGLQFPNYSSELNVNALELDDSALYLCASSLEADQPQHFGDGTRLSIL.